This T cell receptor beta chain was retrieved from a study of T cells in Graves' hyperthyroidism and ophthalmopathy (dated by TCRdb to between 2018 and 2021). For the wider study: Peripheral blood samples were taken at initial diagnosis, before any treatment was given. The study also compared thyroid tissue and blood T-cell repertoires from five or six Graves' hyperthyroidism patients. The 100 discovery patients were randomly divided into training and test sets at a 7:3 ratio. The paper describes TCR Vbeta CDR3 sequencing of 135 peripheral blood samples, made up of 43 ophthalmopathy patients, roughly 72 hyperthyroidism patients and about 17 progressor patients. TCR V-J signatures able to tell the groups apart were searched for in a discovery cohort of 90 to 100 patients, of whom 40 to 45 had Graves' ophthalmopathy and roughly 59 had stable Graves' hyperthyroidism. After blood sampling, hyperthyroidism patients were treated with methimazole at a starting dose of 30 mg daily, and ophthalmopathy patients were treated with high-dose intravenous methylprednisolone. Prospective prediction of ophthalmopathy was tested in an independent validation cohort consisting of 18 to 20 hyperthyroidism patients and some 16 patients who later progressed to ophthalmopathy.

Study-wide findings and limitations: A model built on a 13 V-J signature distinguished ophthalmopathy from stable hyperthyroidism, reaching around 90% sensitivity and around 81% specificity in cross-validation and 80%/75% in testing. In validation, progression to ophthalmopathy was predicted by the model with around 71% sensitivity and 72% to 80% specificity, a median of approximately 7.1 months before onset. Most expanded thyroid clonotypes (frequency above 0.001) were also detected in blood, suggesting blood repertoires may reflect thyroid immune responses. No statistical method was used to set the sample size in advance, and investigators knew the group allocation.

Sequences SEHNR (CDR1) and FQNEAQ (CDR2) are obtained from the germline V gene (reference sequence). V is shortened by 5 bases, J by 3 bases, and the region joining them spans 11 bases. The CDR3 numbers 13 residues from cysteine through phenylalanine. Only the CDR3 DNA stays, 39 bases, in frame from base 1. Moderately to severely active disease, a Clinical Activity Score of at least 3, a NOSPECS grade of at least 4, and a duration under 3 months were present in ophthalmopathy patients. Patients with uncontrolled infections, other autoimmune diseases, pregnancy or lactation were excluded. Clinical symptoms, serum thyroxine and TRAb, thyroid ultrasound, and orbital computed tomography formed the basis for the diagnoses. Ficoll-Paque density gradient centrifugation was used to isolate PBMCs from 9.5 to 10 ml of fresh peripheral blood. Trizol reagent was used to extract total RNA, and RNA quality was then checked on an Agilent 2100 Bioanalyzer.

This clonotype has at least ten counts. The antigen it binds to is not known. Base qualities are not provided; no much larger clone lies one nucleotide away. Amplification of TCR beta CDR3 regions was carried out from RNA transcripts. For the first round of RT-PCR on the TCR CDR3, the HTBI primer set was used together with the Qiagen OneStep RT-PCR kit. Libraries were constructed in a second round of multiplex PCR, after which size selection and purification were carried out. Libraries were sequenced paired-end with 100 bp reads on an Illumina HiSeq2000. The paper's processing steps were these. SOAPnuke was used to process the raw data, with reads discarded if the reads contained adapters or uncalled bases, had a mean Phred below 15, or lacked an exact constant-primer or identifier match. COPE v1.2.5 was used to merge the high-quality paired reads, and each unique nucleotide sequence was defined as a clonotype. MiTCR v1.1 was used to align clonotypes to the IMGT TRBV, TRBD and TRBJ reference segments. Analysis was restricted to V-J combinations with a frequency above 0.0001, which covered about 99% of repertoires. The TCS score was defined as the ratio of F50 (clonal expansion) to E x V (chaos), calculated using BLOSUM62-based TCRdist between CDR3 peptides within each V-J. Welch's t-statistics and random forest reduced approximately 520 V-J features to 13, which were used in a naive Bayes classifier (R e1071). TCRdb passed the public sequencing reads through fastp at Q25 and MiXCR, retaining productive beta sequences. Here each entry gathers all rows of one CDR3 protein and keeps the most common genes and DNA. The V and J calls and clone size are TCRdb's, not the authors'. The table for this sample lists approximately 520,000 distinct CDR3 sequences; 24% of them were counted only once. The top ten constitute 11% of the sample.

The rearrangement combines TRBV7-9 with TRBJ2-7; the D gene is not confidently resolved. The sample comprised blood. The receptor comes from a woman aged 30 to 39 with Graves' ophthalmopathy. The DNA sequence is TGTGCCAGCAGCGAGCTTTCCTACTACGAGCAGTACTTC. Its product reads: CASSELSYYEQYF. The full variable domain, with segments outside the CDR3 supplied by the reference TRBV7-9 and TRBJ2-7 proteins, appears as DTGVSQNPRHKITKRGQNVTFRCDPISEHNRLYWYRQTLGQGPEFLTYFQNEAQLEKSRLLSDRFSAERPKGSFSTLEIQRTEQGDSAMYLCASSELSYYEQYFGPGTRLTVT.